The clone carrying this T cell receptor beta chain was found a few times. This specimen belongs to a study of OX40 agonist ivuxolimab in advanced cancers. Study context: While on treatment, patients had intravenous ivuxolimab at 0.01 to 10 mg/kg every 2 weeks. Averaging 60 years in age, with a range of about 23 to 90, the cohort was about 85% male. Earlier anti-PD-1, anti-PD-L1 or anti-CTLA-4 therapy was permitted; less than 50% had received some.

With V trimmed by 2 bases and J by 7 bases, 3 bases remained unmatched. This CDR3 region has 15 residues. Per the germline V gene, CDR1 is SGHDN and CDR2 is FVKESK. Samples of blood were obtained at baseline, on cycle 4 day 1, and on cycle 7 day 1. The repertoire was sequenced with immunoSEQ multiplex PCR; TCRdb's copy has only in-frame clones and lacks some. The top ten clones hold roughly 0.6% of a sample with roughly 53,000 clones, 84% of them seen once. The sequence was obtained from an adult with an advanced solid tumor such as melanoma, head and neck, liver or kidney cancer. The source was CD4+ or CD8+ T cells sorted from blood, collected in a trial of the OX40 agonist ivuxolimab. The V call is TRBV14, the J call TRBJ2-3; TRBD2 matches at 13 bases. The CDR3 DNA reads TGTGCCAGCAGCCAAACTAGCGGGGGGGCGAATACGCAGTATTTT. This sequence encodes CASSQTSGGANTQYF.